Here is one T cell receptor beta chain with its context. This table comes from immunoSEQ multiplex PCR, and its TCRdb copy is limited to in-frame clones, with some not included. The profile shows about 110,000 clones, around 80% of them singletons. The data belong to a study of control samples from healthy donors and cancer patients. This TCR derives from a man between 18 and 29 years old in good health. The sequenced material came from blood.

The CDR3 sequence: CASSEAGTSLPVYNEQFF. The CDR3 nucleotides are TGTGCCAGCAGTGAAGCAGGGACATCCCTCCCCGTTTACAATGAGCAGTTCTTC. The chain has TRBV6-1 and TRBJ2-1, with a weak D call TRBD1 (6 bases). This CDR3 has 18 amino acids. V dropped 0 bases and J dropped 4 bases, with 19 bases sitting between them. Germline V gene sequence: CDR1 MNHNS, CDR2 SASEGT.